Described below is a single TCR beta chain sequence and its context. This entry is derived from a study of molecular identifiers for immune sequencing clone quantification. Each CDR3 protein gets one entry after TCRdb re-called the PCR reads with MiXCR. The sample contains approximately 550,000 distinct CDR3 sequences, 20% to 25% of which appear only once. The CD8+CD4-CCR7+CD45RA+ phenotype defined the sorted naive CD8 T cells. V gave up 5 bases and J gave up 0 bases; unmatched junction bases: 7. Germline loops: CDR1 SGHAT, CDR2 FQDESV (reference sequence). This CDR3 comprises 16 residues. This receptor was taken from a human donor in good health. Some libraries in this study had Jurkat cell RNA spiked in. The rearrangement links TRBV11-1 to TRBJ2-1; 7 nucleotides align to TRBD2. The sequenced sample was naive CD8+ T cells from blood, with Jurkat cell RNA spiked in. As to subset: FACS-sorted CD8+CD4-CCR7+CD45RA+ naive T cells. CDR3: CASSPGGRDSYNEQFF. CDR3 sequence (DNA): TGTGCCAGCAGCCCGGGGGGTAGGGACTCCTACAATGAGCAGTTCTTC. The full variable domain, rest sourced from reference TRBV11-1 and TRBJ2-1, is EAEVAQSPRYKITEKSQAVAFWCDPISGHATLYWYRQILGQGPELLVQFQDESVVDDSQLPKDRFSAERLKGVDSTLKIQPAELGDSAMYLCASSPGGRDSYNEQFFGPGTRLTVL.